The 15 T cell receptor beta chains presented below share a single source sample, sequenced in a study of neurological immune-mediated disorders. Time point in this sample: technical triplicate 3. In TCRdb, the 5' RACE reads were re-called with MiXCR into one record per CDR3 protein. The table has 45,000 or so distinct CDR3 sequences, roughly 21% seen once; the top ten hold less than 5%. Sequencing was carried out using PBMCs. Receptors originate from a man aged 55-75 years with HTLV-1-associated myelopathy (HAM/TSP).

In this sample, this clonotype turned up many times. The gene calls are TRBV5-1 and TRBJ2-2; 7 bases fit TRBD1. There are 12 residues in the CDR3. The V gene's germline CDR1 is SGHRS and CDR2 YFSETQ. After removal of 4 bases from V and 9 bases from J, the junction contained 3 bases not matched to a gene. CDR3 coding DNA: TGCGCCAGCAGCGAGGACAGGAGGGAGCTGTTTTTT. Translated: CASSEDRRELFF.

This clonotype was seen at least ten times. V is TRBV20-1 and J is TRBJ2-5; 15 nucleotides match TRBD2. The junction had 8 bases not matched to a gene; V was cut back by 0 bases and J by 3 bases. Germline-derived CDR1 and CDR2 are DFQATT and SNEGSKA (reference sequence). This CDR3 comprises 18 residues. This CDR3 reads CSARDRFGTSGRKETQYF. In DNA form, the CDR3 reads TGCAGTGCTAGAGATCGCTTCGGGACTAGCGGGAGGAAAGAGACCCAGTACTTC.

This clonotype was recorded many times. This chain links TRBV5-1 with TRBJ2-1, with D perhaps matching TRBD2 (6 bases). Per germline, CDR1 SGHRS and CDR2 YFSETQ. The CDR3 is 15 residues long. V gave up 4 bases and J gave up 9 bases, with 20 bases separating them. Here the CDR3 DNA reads TGCGCCAGCAGCCCCGCCACTAGCTGGTCCAGTGAGCAGTTCTTC. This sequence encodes CASSPATSWSSEQFF.

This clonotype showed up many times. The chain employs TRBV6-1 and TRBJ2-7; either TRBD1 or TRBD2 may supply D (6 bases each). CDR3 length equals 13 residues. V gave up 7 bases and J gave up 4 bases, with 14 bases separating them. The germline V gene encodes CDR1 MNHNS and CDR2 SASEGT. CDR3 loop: CASTPWGAYEQYF. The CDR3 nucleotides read TGTGCCAGCACTCCCTGGGGGGCGTACGAGCAGTACTTC.

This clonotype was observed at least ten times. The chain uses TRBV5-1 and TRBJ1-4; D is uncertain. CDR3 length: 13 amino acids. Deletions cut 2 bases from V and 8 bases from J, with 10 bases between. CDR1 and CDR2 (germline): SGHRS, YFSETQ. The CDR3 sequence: CASSFYAGEKLFF. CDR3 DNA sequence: TGCGCCAGCAGCTTTTATGCAGGCGAAAAACTGTTTTTT.

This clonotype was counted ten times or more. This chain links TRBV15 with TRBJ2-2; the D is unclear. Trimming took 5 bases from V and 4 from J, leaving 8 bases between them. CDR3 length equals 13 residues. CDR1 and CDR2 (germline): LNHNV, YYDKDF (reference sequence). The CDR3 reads CATSPLSTGELFF. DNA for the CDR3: TGTGCCACCAGCCCTCTCAGCACCGGGGAGCTGTTTTTT.

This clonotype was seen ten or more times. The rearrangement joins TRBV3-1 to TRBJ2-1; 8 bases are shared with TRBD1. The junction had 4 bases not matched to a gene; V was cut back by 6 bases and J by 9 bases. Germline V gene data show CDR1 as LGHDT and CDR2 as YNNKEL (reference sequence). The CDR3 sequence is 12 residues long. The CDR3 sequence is CASSWDRSEQFF. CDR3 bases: TGTGCCAGCAGTTGGGACAGGAGTGAGCAGTTCTTC.

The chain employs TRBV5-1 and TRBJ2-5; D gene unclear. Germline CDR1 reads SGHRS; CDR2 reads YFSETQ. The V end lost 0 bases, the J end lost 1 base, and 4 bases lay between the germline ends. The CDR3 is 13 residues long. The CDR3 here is CASSLGVQETQYF. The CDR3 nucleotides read TGCGCCAGCAGCTTGGGGGTCCAAGAGACCCAGTACTTC.

CDR3: CASSVTGTGVFYEQYF. The DNA of the CDR3 is TGCGCCAGCAGCGTAACCGGGACAGGGGTCTTCTACGAGCAGTACTTC. The chain links TRBV5-1 to TRBJ2-7; 10 bases line up with TRBD1. The CDR3 sequence is 16 residues long. Germline CDR1 is SGHRS and CDR2 is YFSETQ. V gave up 4 bases and J gave up 3 bases; unmatched junction bases: 10.

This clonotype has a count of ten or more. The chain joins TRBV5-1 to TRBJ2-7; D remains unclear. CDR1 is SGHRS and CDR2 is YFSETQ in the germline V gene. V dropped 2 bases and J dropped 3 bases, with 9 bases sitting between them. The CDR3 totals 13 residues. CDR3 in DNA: TGCGCCAGCAGCTTTAATCCGGGCTACGAGCAGTACTTC. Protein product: CASSFNPGYEQYF.

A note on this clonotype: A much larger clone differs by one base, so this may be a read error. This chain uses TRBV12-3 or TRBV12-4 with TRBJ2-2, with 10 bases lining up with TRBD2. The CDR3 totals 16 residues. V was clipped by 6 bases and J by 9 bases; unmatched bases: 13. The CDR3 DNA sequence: TGTGCCAGCAGCCACCTAGCGGGAGCACATGGGTGGGAGCTGTTTTTT. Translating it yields CASSHLAGAHGWELFF.

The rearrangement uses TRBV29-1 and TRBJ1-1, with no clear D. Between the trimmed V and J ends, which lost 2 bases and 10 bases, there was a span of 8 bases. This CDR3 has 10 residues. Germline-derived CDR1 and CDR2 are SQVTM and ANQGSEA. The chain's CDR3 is CSVEQSSAFF. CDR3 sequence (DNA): TGCAGCGTTGAACAGTCATCAGCTTTCTTT.

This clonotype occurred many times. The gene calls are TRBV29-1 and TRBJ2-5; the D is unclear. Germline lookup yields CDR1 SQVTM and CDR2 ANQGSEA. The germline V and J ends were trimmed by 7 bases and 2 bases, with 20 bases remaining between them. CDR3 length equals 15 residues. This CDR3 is CSAWDILGHQETQYF. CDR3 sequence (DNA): TGCAGCGCCTGGGATATCCTAGGGCATCAAGAGACCCAGTACTTC.

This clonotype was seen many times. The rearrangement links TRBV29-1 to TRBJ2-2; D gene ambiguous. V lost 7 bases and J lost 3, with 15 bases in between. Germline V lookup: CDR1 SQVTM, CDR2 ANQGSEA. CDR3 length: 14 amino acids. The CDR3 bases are TGCAGCGCCGGCCCGGGCGATTACACCGGGGAGCTGTTTTTT. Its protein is CSAGPGDYTGELFF.

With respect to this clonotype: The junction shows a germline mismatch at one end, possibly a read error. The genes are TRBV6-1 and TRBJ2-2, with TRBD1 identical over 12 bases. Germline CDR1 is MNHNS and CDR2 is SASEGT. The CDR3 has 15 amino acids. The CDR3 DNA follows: TGTACCAGCACCTCCGGGACAGGGGGCTCTTGGGAGCTGTTTTTT. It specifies CTSTSGTGGSWELFF.